The 5 T cell receptor beta chains below were found in one sample sequenced in a study of beta chain features in type 1 diabetes. Study outcomes and limitations: TCRB CDR3 length was moderately but significantly reduced in all four CD4+ subsets of Type 1 diabetes patients.

Of the isolated RNA, all was reverse transcribed, and so the sequenced material was expressed TCRB transcripts. TCRdb keeps only in-frame clones here, not all; method: immunoSEQ multiplex PCR. The sample has 100,000 to 150,000 clones, roughly 17% seen once. What these receptors recognize is not known. The sample comprised central memory CD4+ T cells from blood. These TCRs come from a man younger than 35 with type 1 diabetes.

This clone was observed a handful of times. CDR3 DNA sequence: TGTGCCAGCTCACCAACCGCGACAGCTAACTATGGCTACACCTTC. Its translation: CASSPTATANYGYTF. V is TRBV18 and J is TRBJ1-2; perhaps TRBD1 as D (5 bases). The CDR3 totals 15 residues. CDR1 KGHSH and CDR2 LQKENI come from the germline V gene. The germline V and J ends were trimmed by 2 bases and 0 bases, with 10 bases remaining between them.

J is TRBJ2-2 and V is TRBV30; no firm D call. V lost 2 bases and J lost 3, with 7 bases in between. From germline, CDR1 is GTSNPN and CDR2 SVGIG (reference sequence). The CDR3 consists of 13 residues. CDR3 residues: CAWSFMYTGELFF. The CDR3 coding sequence is TGTGCCTGGAGTTTTATGTACACCGGGGAGCTGTTTTTT. Drawing the rest from reference TRBV30 and TRBJ2-2, the complete variable domain is SQTIHQWPATLVQPVGSPLSLECTVEGTSNPNLYWYRQAAGRGLQLLFYSVGIGQISSEVPQNLSASRPQDRQFILSSKKLLLSDSGFYLCAWSFMYTGELFFGEGSRLTVL.

Only a few counts were recorded for this clone. V gene TRBV9 combines with J gene TRBJ2-3; 7 bases line up with TRBD2. The V segment lost 0 bases and the J segment 2 bases; nucleotides outside the gene matches: 9. Germline CDR1 SGDLS, CDR2 YYNGEE. The CDR3 runs 17 residues. The CDR3 bases are TGTGCCAGCAGCGTAGCTGGGGGAACTAGCGTCACAGATACGCAGTATTTT. It specifies CASSVAGGTSVTDTQYF. Using reference TRBV9 and TRBJ2-3 for the parts outside the CDR3, the full variable domain is DSGVTQTPKHLITATGQRVTLRCSPRSGDLSVYWYQQSLDQGLQFLIQYYNGEERAKGNILERFSAQQFPDLHSELNLSSLELGDSALYFCASSVAGGTSVTDTQYFGPGTRLTVL.

This clone was detected only a few times. The genes are TRBV14 and TRBJ2-3, with 10 bases that match TRBD2. The trim removed 7 bases at V and 2 bases at J, leaving 6 bases unmatched. This CDR3 has 15 residues. Germline-derived CDR1 and CDR2 are SGHDN and FVKESK. CDR3 in amino acids: CASTLLAGNTDTQYF. The CDR3 DNA reads TGTGCCAGCACCCTACTAGCGGGGAACACAGATACGCAGTATTTT.

The chain uses TRBV5-4 and TRBJ2-2; D is possibly TRBD2 (6 bases). This CDR3 has 16 residues. Trimming stripped 2 bases from V and 3 bases from J, with 14 bases between. Germline-derived CDR1 and CDR2 are SGHNT and YYREEE (reference sequence). The CDR3 DNA is TGTGCCAGCAGCTTCCCCGGCGGGGCGGACACCGGGGAGCTGTTTTTT. Translating it yields CASSFPGGADTGELFF.